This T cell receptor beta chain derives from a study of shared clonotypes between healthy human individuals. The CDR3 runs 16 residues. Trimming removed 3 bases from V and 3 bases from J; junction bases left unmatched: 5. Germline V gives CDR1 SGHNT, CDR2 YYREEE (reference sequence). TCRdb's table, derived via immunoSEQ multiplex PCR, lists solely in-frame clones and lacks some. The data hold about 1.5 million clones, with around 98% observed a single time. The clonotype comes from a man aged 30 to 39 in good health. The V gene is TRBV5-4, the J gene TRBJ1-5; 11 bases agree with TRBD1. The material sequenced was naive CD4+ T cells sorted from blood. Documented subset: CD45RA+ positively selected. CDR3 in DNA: TGTGCCAGCAGCTCCACGGGACAGGGGGACAATCAGCCCCAGCATTTT. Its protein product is CASSSTGQGDNQPQHF.